The 21 T cell receptor beta chains below all came from one sample that was sequenced in a study of T-cell reconstitution after alpha-beta-depleted transplantation in children. Unique molecular identifiers were incorporated when the TCRbeta library was constructed. Using its own MiXCR run on the PCR reads, TCRdb lists one record per CDR3 protein. The sample includes about 590,000 distinct CDR3 sequences, under 15% of them seen just once. Sequences were derived from PBMCs, mostly from graft donor cells, sampled 360 days after TCRalphabeta/CD19-depleted stem cell transplant. These receptors were collected from a male patient between 5 and 17 years old who had a stem cell transplant for acute myeloid leukemia, so the T cells may come from the graft donor.

This clonotype was recorded a few times. This chain joins TRBV11-2 and TRBJ2-5, with a tentative D call TRBD1 (5 bases). V lost 0 bases and J 6 bases, leaving 20 bases between the germline ends. The CDR3 runs 17 residues. CDR1 is SGHAT and CDR2 is FQNNGV in the germline V gene. The CDR3 nucleotides are TGTGCCAGCAGCTTAGATAGGGGCAACGGGCTTTCCAAGACCCAGTACTTC. Translation gives CASSLDRGNGLSKTQYF.

This chain links TRBV5-1 with TRBJ2-7; D remains ambiguous. The CDR3 extends over 13 amino acids. Trimming took 2 bases from V and 6 from J, leaving 12 bases between them. Germline loops: CDR1 SGHRS, CDR2 YFSETQ. Written as DNA, the CDR3 is TGCGCCAGCAGCTTAACTTATGATCGCGAGCAGTACTTC. Translated: CASSLTYDREQYF.

This clonotype showed up just a few times. V gene TRBV15 combines with J gene TRBJ2-7; maybe TRBD1 (6 bases). Trimming shortened V by 8 bases and J by 7 bases, and 18 bases separated the two germline ends. There are 13 residues in the CDR3. The V gene's germline CDR1 is LNHNV and CDR2 YYDKDF (reference sequence). CDR3 residues: CATLLDGTQEQYF. CDR3 nucleotides: TGTGCCACCCTTTTAGATGGGACACAGGAGCAGTACTTC.

This clonotype was seen more than once but under ten times. V gene TRBV6-5 combines with J gene TRBJ2-7; a weak D match, TRBD1 (6 bases). The CDR3 loop spans 15 amino acids. V dropped 2 bases and J dropped 2 bases, with 13 bases sitting between them. Germline CDR1 MNHEY, CDR2 SVGAGI. CDR3 sequence reads: CASSYVGKGAYEQYF. CDR3 bases: TGTGCCAGCAGTTACGTCGGGAAGGGGGCCTACGAGCAGTACTTC.

This clonotype was seen repeatedly, ten times or more. The genes are TRBV20-1 and TRBJ2-3, with 7 bases lining up with TRBD2. CDR1 and CDR2 from the germline V gene are DFQATT and SNEGSKA (reference sequence). CDR3 length equals 15 residues. Trimming removed 3 bases from V and 0 bases from J; junction bases left unmatched: 6. This chain's CDR3 is CSASYTSVSTDTQYF. In DNA, the CDR3 is TGCAGTGCTAGCTACACTAGCGTTAGCACAGATACGCAGTATTTT.

Many counts were recorded for this clonotype. The CDR3 loop reads CSAGRRTGPYYEQYF. The CDR3 bases are TGCAGCGCCGGAAGGAGGACAGGGCCCTACTACGAGCAGTACTTC. V and J are TRBV29-1 and TRBJ2-7, with TRBD1 matching over 8 bases. Germline-derived CDR1 and CDR2 are SQVTM and ANQGSEA. The CDR3 is made up of 15 amino acids. V was pared by 7 bases and J by 3 bases, with 14 bases of the junction left unmatched.

J is TRBJ2-1 and V is TRBV4-2; 15 positions agree with TRBD2. The length of the CDR3 is 18 residues. Germline V gene lookup returns CDR1 LGHNA and CDR2 YNFKEQ. The ends lost 6 bases at V and 6 bases at J; junction bases unmatched: 12. As DNA, the CDR3 is TGTGCCAGCAGTCCGGACAGAGGACTAGCGGGAGGGCGCAATGAGCAGTTCTTC. Amino acid sequence: CASSPDRGLAGGRNEQFF.

This clonotype was recorded many times. CDR3 DNA: TGTGCCAGCACCTTGACAGGTTTTAGGGGAGAGACCCAGTACTTC. Translation gives CASTLTGFRGETQYF. This chain joins TRBV12-3 or TRBV12-4 and TRBJ2-5, with D tentatively TRBD1 (6 bases). Trimming cost V 7 bases and J 4 bases, with 19 bases left between them. CDR3 size: 15 residues.

At least ten counts were recorded for this clonotype. V is TRBV14 and J is TRBJ2-2; D is uncertain. The CDR3 spans 11 residues. Between the trimmed V and J ends, which lost 9 bases and 6 bases, there was a span of 8 bases. The germline V gene has CDR1 SGHDN and CDR2 FVKESK. The CDR3 nucleotides are TGTGCCAGTCCTGGGGCCGGGGAGCTGTTTTTT. Encoded protein: CASPGAGELFF. Using reference TRBV14 and TRBJ2-2 for the parts outside the CDR3, the full variable domain is EAGVTQFPSHSVIEKGQTVTLRCDPISGHDNLYWYRRVMGKEIKFLLHFVKESKQDESGMPNNRFLAERTGGTYSTLKVQPAELEDSGVYFCASPGAGELFFGEGSRLTVL.

This clonotype showed up just a few times. CDR3 nucleotides: TGCAGCGTTGCCCGGGACACCTCCCTTGGGGAGCAGTACTTC. As protein: CSVARDTSLGEQYF. This chain joins TRBV29-1 and TRBJ2-7; weak D call: TRBD1 (6 bases). The CDR3 spans 14 residues. Trimming cost V 4 bases and J 7 bases, with 20 bases left between them. CDR1 is SQVTM and CDR2 is ANQGSEA in the germline V gene.

This clonotype came up many times. V gene TRBV12-3 or TRBV12-4 combines with J gene TRBJ2-7, with D possibly being TRBD2 (7 bases). V gave up 7 bases and J gave up 3 bases, with 16 bases separating them. The CDR3 extends over 14 amino acids. CDR3 region: CASTPGGSLYEQYF. CDR3 coding DNA: TGTGCCAGCACTCCGGGGGGCAGCCTCTACGAGCAGTACTTC.

In its sample, this clonotype was seen many times. J is TRBJ2-1 and V is TRBV28; D uncertain. This CDR3 comprises 15 residues. Trimming removed 8 bases at V and 3 bases at J, with 17 bases between. Germline-derived CDR1 and CDR2 are MDHEN and SYDVKM. DNA for the CDR3: TGTGCCAGCGTCCAGGTTCTTGGCTACTACAATGAGCAGTTCTTC. The encoded protein is CASVQVLGYYNEQFF. The complete variable domain, with remaining parts taken from reference TRBV28 and TRBJ2-1, reads DVKVTQSSRYLVKRTGEKVFLECVQDMDHENMFWYRQDPGLGLRLIYFSYDVKMKEKGDIPEGYSVSREKKERFSLILESASTNQTSMYLCASVQVLGYYNEQFFGPGTRLTVL.

This clonotype was counted only a few times. The J gene is TRBJ2-7, the V gene TRBV20-1; TRBD1 matches at 10 bases. The germline V gene has CDR1 DFQATT and CDR2 SNEGSKA (reference sequence). CDR3 length: 13 amino acids. The chain's CDR3 is CSRTGQGFHEQYF. CDR3 coding DNA: TGCTCAAGAACGGGACAGGGGTTCCACGAGCAGTACTTC.

V gene TRBV4-3 combines with J gene TRBJ2-7; D gene ambiguous. V lost 0 bases and J 6 bases, leaving 6 bases between the germline ends. CDR1 is LGHNA and CDR2 is YSLEER in the germline V gene. The CDR3 runs 12 residues. The CDR3 region has the DNA TGCGCCAGCAGCCAAGACTCGTTCGAGCAGTACTTC. Translation: CASSQDSFEQYF.

This clonotype was observed a few times. V gene TRBV5-1 combines with J gene TRBJ2-3, with 9 bases aligning to TRBD2. In germline, CDR1 is SGHRS, CDR2 YFSETQ. V gave up 1 base and J gave up 0 bases; unmatched junction bases: 3. There are 16 residues in the CDR3. The CDR3 region has the DNA TGCGCCAGCAGCTTGAGCGGGAGGCAGAGCACAGATACGCAGTATTTT. Translation: CASSLSGRQSTDTQYF.

CDR3 loop: CASSIGPSSGAQYF. Here the CDR3 DNA reads TGTGCCAGTAGTATAGGGCCCTCGTCAGGGGCGCAGTATTTT. V and J are TRBV19 and TRBJ2-3; tentatively, D is TRBD1 (6 bases). The CDR3 sequence is 14 residues long. CDR1 is LNHDA, CDR2 SQIVND, per germline (reference sequence). V shed 1 base and J shed 10 bases, with 15 bases lying between them.

This clonotype has a handful of counts. The V call is TRBV10-3, the J call TRBJ2-7; no clear D. Trimming took off 10 bases at V and 4 bases at J, with 14 bases between the two ends. The germline gives CDR1 ENHRY, CDR2 SYGVKD. The CDR3 runs to 12 residues. The CDR3 bases are TGTGCCACCTTCAATTTGGGGTACGAGCAGTACTTC. Translation gives CATFNLGYEQYF.

This clonotype was seen more than once but under ten times. The chain carries TRBV29-1 and TRBJ2-3; D may be TRBD2 (7 bases). The ends were cut back, 8 bases at V and 4 bases at J, with 16 bases in the middle. Germline CDR1 SQVTM, CDR2 ANQGSEA. The CDR3 has 13 residues. CDR3 sequence (DNA): TGCAGCTCCGAGGGGGGGAACGCAGATACGCAGTATTTT. Its translation is CSSEGGNADTQYF.

This clonotype was found many times. The chain uses TRBV7-9 and TRBJ2-5; D perhaps matches TRBD1 (5 bases). CDR1 SEHNR and CDR2 FQNEAQ come from the germline V gene (reference sequence). The CDR3 covers 14 residues. Deletions cut 0 bases from V and 2 bases from J, with 7 bases between. This chain's CDR3 is CASSLATAQETQYF. The CDR3 nucleotides are TGTGCCAGCAGCTTAGCGACAGCTCAAGAGACCCAGTACTTC.

The genes are TRBV28 and TRBJ2-7; unclear D gene. The CDR3 has 11 amino acids. In germline, CDR1 is MDHEN, CDR2 SYDVKM. The V end was cut by 3 bases, the J end by 5 bases, with 5 bases between. For the CDR3, the DNA is TGTGCCAGCAGTTTCGCCCACGAGCAGTACTTC. It specifies CASSFAHEQYF. Based on the CDR3 plus reference TRBV28 and TRBJ2-7, the full variable domain is DVKVTQSSRYLVKRTGEKVFLECVQDMDHENMFWYRQDPGLGLRLIYFSYDVKMKEKGDIPEGYSVSREKKERFSLILESASTNQTSMYLCASSFAHEQYFGPGTRLTVT.

This clonotype has only a few counts. This chain connects TRBV10-3 to TRBJ1-1; maybe TRBD1 (5 bases). CDR3 length: 13 residues. The V gene's germline CDR1 is ENHRY and CDR2 SYGVKD. V gave up 9 bases and J gave up 1 base, with 12 bases separating them. Written as DNA, the CDR3 is TGTGCCATATTGACAGAGAAGAACACTGAAGCTTTCTTT. This sequence encodes CAILTEKNTEAFF.